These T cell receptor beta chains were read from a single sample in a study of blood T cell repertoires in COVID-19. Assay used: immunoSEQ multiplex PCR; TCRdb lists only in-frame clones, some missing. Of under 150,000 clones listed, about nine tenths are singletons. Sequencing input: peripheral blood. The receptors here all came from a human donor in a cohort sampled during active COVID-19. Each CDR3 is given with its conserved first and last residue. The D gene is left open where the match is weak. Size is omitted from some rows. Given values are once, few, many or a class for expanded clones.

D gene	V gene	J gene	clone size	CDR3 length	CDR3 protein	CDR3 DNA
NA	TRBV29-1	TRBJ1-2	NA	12	CSVERETYGYTF	TGCAGCGTTGAGAGGGAGACATATGGCTACACCTTC
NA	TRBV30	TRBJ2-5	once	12	CAWTGSGETQYF	TGTGCCTGGACGGGCAGCGGAGAGACCCAGTACTTC
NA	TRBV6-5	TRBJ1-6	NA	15	CASRTDLSYNSPLHF	TGTGCCAGCAGGACAGACCTCTCCTATAATTCACCCCTCCACTTT
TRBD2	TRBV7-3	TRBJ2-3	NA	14	CASSFRGDTDTQYF	TGTGCCAGCAGCTTCCGGGGGGACACAGATACGCAGTATTTT
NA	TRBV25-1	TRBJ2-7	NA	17	CASRGGLHGGTFYEQYF	TGTGCCAGCCGTGGGGGGCTCCACGGGGGGACCTTCTACGAGCAGTACTTC
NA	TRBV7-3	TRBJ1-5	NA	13	CASSPGANQPQHF	TGTGCCAGCAGTCCAGGGGCTAATCAGCCCCAGCATTTT
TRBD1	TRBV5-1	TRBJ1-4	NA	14	CASSLEQGIEKLFF	TGCGCCAGCAGCTTGGAACAGGGGATTGAAAAACTGTTTTTT
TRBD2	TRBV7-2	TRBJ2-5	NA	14	CATSALRGGETQYF	TGTGCAACCTCCGCCCTCCGGGGGGGTGAGACCCAGTACTTC
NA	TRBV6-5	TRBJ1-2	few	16	CASSYRAVGGDYGYTF	TGTGCCAGCAGTTACAGGGCGGTAGGGGGTGACTATGGCTACACCTTC
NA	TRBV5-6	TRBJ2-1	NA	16	CASSFSPGLSYNEQFF	TGTGCCAGCAGCTTTTCACCAGGTCTCTCCTACAATGAGCAGTTCTTC
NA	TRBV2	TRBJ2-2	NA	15	CASRSGLDPTGELFF	TGTGCCAGCAGATCTGGTCTAGATCCCACCGGGGAGCTGTTTTTT
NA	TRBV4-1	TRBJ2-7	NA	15	CASSQGRGGINEQYF	TGCGCCAGCAGCCAAGGTAGGGGAGGTATCAACGAGCAGTACTTC
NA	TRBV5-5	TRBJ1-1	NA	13	CASSLLTHTEAFF	TGTGCCAGCAGCTTGCTGACACACACTGAAGCTTTCTTT
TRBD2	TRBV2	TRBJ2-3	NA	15	CASRGLAGGTDTQYF	TGTGCCAGCAGGGGACTAGCGGGGGGGACAGATACGCAGTATTTT